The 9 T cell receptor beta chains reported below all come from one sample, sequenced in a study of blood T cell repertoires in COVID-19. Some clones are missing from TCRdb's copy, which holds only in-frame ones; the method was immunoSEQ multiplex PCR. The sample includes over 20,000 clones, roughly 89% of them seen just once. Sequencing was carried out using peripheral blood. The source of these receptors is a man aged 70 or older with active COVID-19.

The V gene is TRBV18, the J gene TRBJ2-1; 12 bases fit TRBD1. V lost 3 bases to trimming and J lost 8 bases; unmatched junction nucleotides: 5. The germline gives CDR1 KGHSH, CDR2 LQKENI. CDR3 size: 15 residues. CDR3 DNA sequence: TGTGCCAGCTCACCTGGGACAGGGGGCCTCGATGAGCAGTTCTTC. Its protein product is CASSPGTGGLDEQFF.

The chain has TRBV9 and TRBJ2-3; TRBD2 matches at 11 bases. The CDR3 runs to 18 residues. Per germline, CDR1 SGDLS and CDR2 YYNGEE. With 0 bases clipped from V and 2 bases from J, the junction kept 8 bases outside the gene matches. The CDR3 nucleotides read TGTGCCAGCAGCGTAGGGGCTAGCGGGAGGAGAGACACAGATACGCAGTATTTT. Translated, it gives CASSVGASGRRDTDTQYF.

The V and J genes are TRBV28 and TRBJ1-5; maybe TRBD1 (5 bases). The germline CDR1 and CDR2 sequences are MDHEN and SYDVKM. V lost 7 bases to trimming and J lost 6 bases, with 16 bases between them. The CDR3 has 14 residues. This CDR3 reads CASTDIREGQPQHF. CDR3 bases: TGTGCCAGCACCGACATCAGGGAAGGTCAGCCCCAGCATTTT. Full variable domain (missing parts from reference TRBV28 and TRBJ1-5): DVKVTQSSRYLVKRTGEKVFLECVQDMDHENMFWYRQDPGLGLRLIYFSYDVKMKEKGDIPEGYSVSREKKERFSLILESASTNQTSMYLCASTDIREGQPQHFGDGTRLSIL.

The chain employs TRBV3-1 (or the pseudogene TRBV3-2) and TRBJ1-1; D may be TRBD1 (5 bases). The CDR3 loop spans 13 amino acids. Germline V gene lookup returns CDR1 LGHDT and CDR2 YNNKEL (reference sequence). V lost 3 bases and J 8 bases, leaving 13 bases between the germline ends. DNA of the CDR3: TGTGCCAGCAGCCAGGCGGGGGGAATCGAAGCTTTCTTT. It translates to CASSQAGGIEAFF.

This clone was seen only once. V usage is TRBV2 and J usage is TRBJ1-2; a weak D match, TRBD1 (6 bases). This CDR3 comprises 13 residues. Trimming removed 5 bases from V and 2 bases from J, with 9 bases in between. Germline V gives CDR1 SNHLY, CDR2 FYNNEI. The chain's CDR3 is CASSQTGNYGYTF. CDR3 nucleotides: TGTGCCAGCAGTCAGACAGGAAACTATGGCTACACCTTC.

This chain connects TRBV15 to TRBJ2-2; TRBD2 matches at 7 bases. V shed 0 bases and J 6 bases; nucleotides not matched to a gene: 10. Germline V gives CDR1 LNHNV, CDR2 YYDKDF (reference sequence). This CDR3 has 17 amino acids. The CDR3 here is CATSREPGLSSAGELFF. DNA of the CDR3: TGTGCCACCAGCAGAGAACCGGGACTAAGTTCCGCCGGGGAGCTGTTTTTT.

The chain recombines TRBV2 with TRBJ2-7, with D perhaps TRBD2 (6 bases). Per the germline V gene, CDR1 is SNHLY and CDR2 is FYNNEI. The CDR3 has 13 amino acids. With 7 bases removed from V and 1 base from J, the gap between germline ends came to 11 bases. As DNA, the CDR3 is TGTGCCAGCACCGGGACTGAATCCTACGAGCAGTACTTC. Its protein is CASTGTESYEQYF.

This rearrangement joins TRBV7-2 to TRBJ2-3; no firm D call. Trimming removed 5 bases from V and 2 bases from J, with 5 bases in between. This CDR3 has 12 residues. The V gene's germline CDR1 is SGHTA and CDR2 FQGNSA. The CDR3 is CASSVNTDTQYF. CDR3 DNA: TGTGCCAGCAGCGTAAACACAGATACGCAGTATTTT.

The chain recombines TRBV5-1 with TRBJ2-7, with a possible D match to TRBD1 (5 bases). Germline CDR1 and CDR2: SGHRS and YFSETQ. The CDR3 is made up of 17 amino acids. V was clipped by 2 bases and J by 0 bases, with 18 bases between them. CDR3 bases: TGCGCCAGCAGCTTAGGCCCCAGGGCCACCTCCTCCTACGAGCAGTACTTC. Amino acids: CASSLGPRATSSYEQYF.